This paragraph reports one T cell receptor beta chain. Antigen specificity is unknown. Trimming took off 0 bases at V and 2 bases at J, with 23 bases between the two ends. The CDR3 loop spans 19 amino acids. Germline V lookup: CDR1 MGHRA, CDR2 YSYEKL. This specimen belongs to a study of post-analysis software for immune sequencing data. As for the study in general: In terms of disease course, relapsing-remitting, secondary progressive and progressive-relapsing multiple sclerosis were included.

Whole-study findings and limits: When the samples were clustered directly with F measure, those that had been prepared in the same batch showed strong co-clustering. TRBV segments more frequent in patients than in controls numbered several and included TRBV5-6, TRBV5-1 and TRBV20-1. Multiple sclerosis was associated with a significant reduction in normalized Chao1 diversity relative to controls.

Prepared libraries of TCR beta cDNA carried unique molecular identifiers. Out of 1 to 10 million T cells, a few hundred thousand cDNA molecules were generated. MiXCR, run by TCRdb on the PCR reads, gives a single entry per CDR3 protein. This sample has under 900,000 distinct CDR3 sequences, with approximately 57% found just once. This clonotype was obtained from a girl aged 5 to 17 with multiple sclerosis. The sequenced material came from blood. V gene TRBV4-1 combines with J gene TRBJ2-7, with D perhaps being TRBD1 or TRBD2 (5 bases each). The CDR3 coding sequence is TGCGCCAGCAGCCAAGACGCGGTATTGGGGGTCCACAAGACCTACGAGCAGTACTTC. Protein sequence: CASSQDAVLGVHKTYEQYF.